The sequence of this TCR beta chain was determined in a study of T cells in Graves' hyperthyroidism and ophthalmopathy. The overall study: Peripheral blood was collected at initial diagnosis, before any treatment. Findings and caveats of the study: A model of 13 V-J features distinguished ophthalmopathy from stable hyperthyroidism.

Researchers amplified the TCR beta CDR3 regions from RNA transcripts. The study used the HTBI primer set for a first-round RT-PCR of the TCR CDR3. TCRdb re-called the multiplex PCR reads with MiXCR, one entry per CDR3 protein. Of roughly 700,000 distinct CDR3 sequences listed, just over 35% are singletons. The V end was cut by 9 bases, the J end by 3 bases, with 9 bases between. CDR3 size: 12 residues. CDR1 MNHNS and CDR2 SASEGT come from the germline V gene. On this clonotype: Its antigen remains unknown.

Specimen: blood. This chain links TRBV6-1 with TRBJ1-5, with unresolved D. This sequence originates from a woman aged 40 to 55 with Graves' hyperthyroidism. The DNA for the CDR3 is TGTGCCAGTGGTGGGTACAATCAGCCCCAGCATTTT. Its translation: CASGGYNQPQHF.